One sample yielded the 24 T cell receptor beta chains listed below, sequenced in a study of T cell repertoires in aging, cancer and after chemotherapy (dated by TCRdb to the late 2010s). TCR beta rearrangements were amplified from genomic DNA extracted from peripheral blood rather than from sorted cells or RNA. Instrument on record: Illumina MiSeq. Using a mixed TRB-A/B primer pool, multiplex touch-down PCR amplified rearranged TRB sequences covering the V, D and J segments. The raw public data were reprocessed by TCRdb itself: fastp quality trimming at Q25, MiXCR clonotype calling, in-frame beta chains only. Under each unique CDR3 protein, matching rows form one entry showing the most common genes and DNA. For this sample the table gives about 2,200 distinct CDR3 sequences, of which 20% to 25% were detected only once. The ten largest clonotypes hold roughly 40% of the sample. Sequencing was performed on blood. These receptor sequences come from a human donor with a solid tumor.

By share, this clonotype counts as medium-sized. This chain uses TRBV6-5 with TRBJ2-3; D gene unclear. With 2 bases removed from V and 2 bases from J, the gap between germline ends came to 8 bases. From germline, CDR1 is MNHEY and CDR2 SVGAGI. CDR3 size: 14 residues. Here the CDR3 DNA reads TGTGCCAGCAGTTACGGCGGATACACAGATACGCAGTATTTT. Its protein product is CASSYGGYTDTQYF.

This clonotype is deemed medium-sized. V usage is TRBV6-2 or TRBV6-3 and J usage is TRBJ2-7; perhaps D is TRBD1 or TRBD2 (5 bases each). Germline V gene sequence: CDR1 MNHEY, CDR2 SVGEGT. The CDR3 runs 13 residues. V was shortened by 7 bases and J by 0 bases, with 10 bases between the two germline ends. The DNA of the CDR3 is TGTGCCAGCACCAATGGGGGCTCCTACGAGCAGTACTTC. Its translation is CASTNGGSYEQYF.

In this sample, this clonotype is medium-sized. The chain uses TRBV18 and TRBJ2-4; D is uncertain. Germline CDR1 KGHSH, CDR2 LQKENI. V was trimmed by 3 bases and J by 6 bases, leaving 9 bases between them. The CDR3 contains 13 residues. Here the CDR3 reads CASSPGSINIQYF. The DNA of the CDR3 is TGTGCCAGCTCACCCGGATCAATAAACATTCAGTACTTC.

In its sample, this clonotype ranks as medium-sized (0.01 to 0.1%). The rearrangement links TRBV27 to TRBJ2-7; D might be TRBD2 (7 bases). Germline V CDR1 and CDR2: MNHEY, SMNVEV (reference sequence). The CDR3 loop spans 16 amino acids. Trimming took 0 bases from V and 7 from J, leaving 19 bases between them. For the CDR3, the DNA is TGTGCCAGCAGTTTATCAAGACTAGGGGGGGCTTCGGAGCAGTACTTC. Its translation is CASSLSRLGGASEQYF.

The chain uses TRBV5-6 and TRBJ2-1; 13 nucleotides match TRBD2. The CDR3 length is 18 residues. After removal of 3 bases from V and 2 bases from J, the junction contained 8 bases not matched to a gene. Germline V gene lookup returns CDR1 SGHDT and CDR2 YYEEEE. CDR3 protein: CASSSGLAGPPTYNEQFF. The DNA for the CDR3 is TGTGCCAGCAGCTCGGGACTAGCGGGACCCCCAACCTACAATGAGCAGTTCTTC.

This clonotype is medium-sized. Here the CDR3 DNA reads TGTGCCAGCAGCCTCCGGGCCCCAAACCAAGAGACCCAGTACTTC. Residues: CASSLRAPNQETQYF. The V and J genes are TRBV6-5 and TRBJ2-5; D is unresolved. Deletions cut 6 bases from V and 0 bases from J, with 14 bases between. The CDR3 length is 15 residues. CDR1 and CDR2 (germline): MNHEY, SVGAGI.

The V gene is TRBV5-6, the J gene TRBJ1-5, with 9 bases matching TRBD1. V dropped 5 bases and J dropped 6; count of bases not matched to a gene: 6. Germline lookup yields CDR1 SGHDT and CDR2 YYEEEE. The length of the CDR3 is 14 residues. CDR3 residues: CASSPTGGGQPQHF. Written as DNA, the CDR3 is TGTGCCAGCAGTCCTACAGGGGGCGGTCAGCCCCAGCATTTT.

This clonotype was picked up one time. The CDR3 reads CASRETQYF. The CDR3 bases are TGTGCCAGCAGAGAGACCCAGTACTTC. The rearrangement links TRBV6-5 to TRBJ2-5; D remains unclear. The length of the CDR3 is 9 residues. Trimming cost V 6 bases and J 4 bases, with 0 bases left between them. Germline V gene data show CDR1 as MNHEY and CDR2 as SVGAGI.

This clonotype is judged medium-sized. The rearrangement uses TRBV5-5 and TRBJ1-5; 7 nucleotides match TRBD1. The CDR3 loop spans 15 amino acids. The junction had 0 bases not matched to a gene; V was cut back by 0 bases and J by 0 bases. Germline CDR1 reads SGHKS; CDR2 reads YYEKEE (reference sequence). CDR3 sequence (DNA): TGTGCCAGCAGCTTGGGGGACAGTAGCAATCAGCCCCAGCATTTT. The encoded protein is CASSLGDSSNQPQHF.

By share of the sample, this clonotype is medium-sized. V is TRBV12-3 or TRBV12-4 and J is TRBJ2-4; D could derive from TRBD1 or TRBD2 (5 bases each). The CDR3 runs to 12 residues. The V gene lost 5 bases and the J gene lost 10 bases, with 12 bases spanning the gap. The chain's CDR3 is CASSGDGGIQYF. As DNA, the CDR3 is TGTGCCAGCAGTGGGGACGGTGGGATTCAGTACTTC.

J is TRBJ1-1 and V is TRBV6-6, with D perhaps matching TRBD1 (6 bases). The germline V gene encodes CDR1 MNHNY and CDR2 SVGAGI (reference sequence). The CDR3 spans 14 residues. Trimming pared 4 bases from V and 7 bases from J, leaving 16 bases between. CDR3 coding DNA: TGTGCCAGCAGTTCGACAGGTGGGGCGGTTGAAGCTTTCTTT. Its protein is CASSSTGGAVEAFF.

This chain connects TRBV19 to TRBJ2-3, with a possible D match to TRBD2 (6 bases). This CDR3 spans 14 amino acids. Trimming removed 8 bases from V and 2 bases from J, with 14 bases in between. Germline V gene data show CDR1 as LNHDA and CDR2 as SQIVND (reference sequence). The DNA of the CDR3 is TGTGCCAGTTCCCGGGACTGGGACACAGATACGCAGTATTTT. This encodes CASSRDWDTDTQYF. The complete variable domain, with remaining parts taken from reference TRBV19 and TRBJ2-3, reads DGGITQSPKYLFRKEGQNVTLSCEQNLNHDAMYWYRQDPGQGLRLIYYSQIVNDFQKGDIAEGYSVSREKKESFPLTVTSAQKNPTAFYLCASSRDWDTDTQYFGPGTRLTVL.

This clonotype is labeled as medium-sized. The rearrangement uses TRBV19 and TRBJ1-6; D gene unclear. Germline values: CDR1 LNHDA, CDR2 SQIVND (reference sequence). The CDR3 length is 15 residues. V lost 2 bases, J lost 7 bases, and 12 bases lay in between. The CDR3 DNA reads TGTGCCAGTAGTATACCCCCGGGCATCAATTCACCCCTCCACTTT. This translates into CASSIPPGINSPLHF.

This clonotype is classed as medium-sized. The chain combines TRBV19 with TRBJ2-1; no clear D. The germline V gene encodes CDR1 LNHDA and CDR2 SQIVND (reference sequence). This CDR3 has 15 residues. V dropped 7 bases and J dropped 7 bases, with 20 bases sitting between them. The CDR3 coding sequence is TGTGCCAGTAAGCCTTCTGGGCGATCAAGGAATGAGCAGTTCTTC. Protein product: CASKPSGRSRNEQFF.

By share, this clonotype ranks as medium-sized. This chain links TRBV27 with TRBJ1-1; tentative D call: TRBD1 (5 bases). The CDR3 is 13 residues long. The ends were cut back, 6 bases at V and 4 bases at J, with 12 bases in the middle. The germline V gene encodes CDR1 MNHEY and CDR2 SMNVEV (reference sequence). The CDR3 coding sequence is TGTGCCAGCAGCCCCGGGGGGTCCACTGAAGCTTTCTTT. Translating it yields CASSPGGSTEAFF.

A note on this clonotype: An end of the junction does not agree with germline; a read error may underlie this. This rearrangement joins TRBV4-3 to TRBJ2-7, with TRBD1 as a possible D gene (5 bases). CDR1 is LGHNA, CDR2 YSLEER, per germline. CDR3 length: 13 amino acids. The CDR3 protein is CASSRGHQGEKYF. CDR3 nucleotides: TGCGCCAGCAGCCGAGGACACCAAGGCGAGAAGTACTTC.

This clonotype was found a few times. The gene calls are TRBV24-1 and TRBJ2-5; 10 nucleotides line up with TRBD2. V shed 3 bases and J 2 bases; nucleotides not matched to a gene: 8. The germline gives CDR1 KGHDR, CDR2 SFDVKD. The CDR3 loop spans 17 amino acids. The chain's CDR3 is CATSDPSLAGKQETQYF. CDR3 bases: TGTGCCACCAGTGATCCCTCACTAGCGGGGAAACAAGAGACCCAGTACTTC.

By share, this clonotype counts as medium-sized. The gene calls are TRBV6-6 and TRBJ2-5; 10 nucleotides match TRBD2. With V trimmed by 7 bases and J by 5 bases, 4 bases remained unmatched. The V gene's germline CDR1 is MNHNY and CDR2 SVGAGI (reference sequence). This CDR3 spans 13 amino acids. The DNA for the CDR3 is TGTGCCAGCACCGGGACTAGCGTTGAGACCCAGTACTTC. Its translation is CASTGTSVETQYF.

There are a few counts of this clonotype. J is TRBJ2-3 and V is TRBV7-2; maybe TRBD2 (5 bases). V was clipped by 1 base and J by 3 bases, with 8 bases between them. In germline, CDR1 is SGHTA, CDR2 FQGNSA. The CDR3 consists of 14 residues. The CDR3 sequence is CASSLDSGTDTQYF. The CDR3 DNA follows: TGTGCCAGCAGCTTAGATTCGGGGACAGATACGCAGTATTTT.

This clonotype was seen a handful of times. The chain links TRBV7-2 to TRBJ2-1, with a possible D match to TRBD2 (5 bases). Germline-derived CDR1 and CDR2 are SGHTA and FQGNSA. The CDR3 length is 15 residues. V lost 3 bases and J 4 bases, leaving 13 bases between the germline ends. The CDR3 region has the DNA TGTGCCAGCAGCTTGAGTAGCGCCGCATACAATGAGCAGTTCTTC. Translation gives CASSLSSAAYNEQFF.

By share, this clonotype ranks as medium-sized (0.01 to 0.1%). This chain links TRBV6-5 with TRBJ2-3, with 9 bases matching TRBD2. Germline values: CDR1 MNHEY, CDR2 SVGAGI. V dropped 6 bases and J dropped 4; count of bases not matched to a gene: 11. This CDR3 is 16 amino acids long. CDR3 region: CASRLSGTSNSDTQYF. Written as DNA, the CDR3 is TGTGCCAGCAGATTATCCGGGACTAGCAATTCAGATACGCAGTATTTT.

This clonotype is labeled as medium-sized. This sequence joins TRBV15 and TRBJ2-3, with 7 bases aligning to TRBD2. The germline V gene encodes CDR1 LNHNV and CDR2 YYDKDF (reference sequence). The length of the CDR3 is 19 residues. With 0 bases clipped from V and 3 bases from J, the junction kept 15 bases outside the gene matches. The CDR3 sequence is CATSRDIGRGGGYTDTQYF. In DNA form, the CDR3 reads TGTGCCACCAGCAGAGATATCGGCCGGGGCGGGGGATATACAGATACGCAGTATTTT.

This clonotype was counted only a few times. This chain links TRBV4-3 with TRBJ2-7, with a weak D call TRBD1 (5 bases). CDR3 length: 13 amino acids. Trimming cost V 4 bases and J 6 bases, with 13 bases left between them. Per the germline V gene, CDR1 is LGHNA and CDR2 is YSLEER. The CDR3 DNA reads TGCGCCAGCAGCCGAGGACACCAAGGCGAGCAGTACTTC. This sequence encodes CASSRGHQGEQYF.

Judged by abundance, this clonotype is medium-sized. The chain links TRBV6-1 to TRBJ1-1; D gene ambiguous. CDR3 length: 11 residues. Germline loops: CDR1 MNHNS, CDR2 SASEGT. Between the trimmed V and J ends, which lost 7 bases and 1 base, there was a span of 4 bases. CDR3 bases: TGTGCCAGCACACGGAACACTGAAGCTTTCTTT. Amino acid sequence: CASTRNTEAFF.